The 26 T cell receptor beta chains below were found in one sample sequenced in a study of early stage breast cancer tumors. Here immunoSEQ multiplex PCR was the method, and the copy in TCRdb shows in-frame clones only, minus some. Of roughly 30,000 clones listed, 60% to 80% are singletons. Specimen: blood. The source is a person in their 40s with breast cancer.

V usage is TRBV6-1 and J usage is TRBJ1-2, with D unclear. The V and J ends lost 3 bases and 3 bases respectively, with 14 bases between them. Germline V gene data show CDR1 as MNHNS and CDR2 as SASEGT. CDR3 length: 15 amino acids. CDR3 nucleotide sequence: TGTGCCAGCAGTGAGGTCGTAAGGGAGGACTATGGCTACACCTTC. It codes for CASSEVVREDYGYTF.

V gene TRBV2 combines with J gene TRBJ2-3, with D perhaps TRBD2 (5 bases). The V end was cut by 6 bases, the J end by 0 bases, with 16 bases between. CDR1 and CDR2 (germline): SNHLY, FYNNEI. The CDR3 is made up of 16 amino acids. The CDR3 region is CASRTRYLPSTDTQYF. DNA of the CDR3: TGTGCCAGCAGAACTAGGTATCTACCGAGCACAGATACGCAGTATTTT.

The V and J genes are TRBV18 and TRBJ2-5; tentatively, D is TRBD1 (5 bases). From germline, CDR1 is KGHSH and CDR2 LQKENI. Trimming removed 0 bases at V and 1 base at J, with 6 bases between. This CDR3 has 14 amino acids. The DNA for the CDR3 is TGTGCCAGCTCACCACCGACAGTCCAAGAGACCCAGTACTTC. Its translation: CASSPPTVQETQYF.

The sample holds a few counts of this clone. The chain uses TRBV4-2 and TRBJ2-1, with D possibly matching TRBD2 (5 bases). In germline, CDR1 is LGHNA, CDR2 YNFKEQ. V was clipped by 1 base and J by 2 bases, with 9 bases between them. This CDR3 contains 15 residues. CDR3 DNA sequence: TGTGCCAGCAGCCAAGCTGAGACTACCTACAATGAGCAGTTCTTC. It is translated as CASSQAETTYNEQFF.

The chain joins TRBV27 to TRBJ1-5; D is unclear. The CDR3 consists of 13 residues. V was shortened by 0 bases and J by 6 bases, with 6 bases between the two germline ends. Germline V CDR1 and CDR2: MNHEY, SMNVEV (reference sequence). For the CDR3, the DNA is TGTGCCAGCAGTTTATCATTGGGTCAGCCCCAGCATTTT. Its translation: CASSLSLGQPQHF.

There are a few counts of this clone. The V call is TRBV9, the J call TRBJ2-1, with 9 bases that match TRBD2. The CDR3 consists of 16 residues. Germline trimming cut 0 bases from V and 7 bases from J; bases unmatched to any gene: 8. The germline CDR1 and CDR2 sequences are SGDLS and YYNGEE. CDR3 bases: TGTGCCAGCAGCGTAGACCGTGGCGGGAGGGGGAATGAGCAGTTCTTC. Its translation is CASSVDRGGRGNEQFF.

This chain joins TRBV5-6 and TRBJ1-4; a possible D gene is TRBD1 (5 bases). Germline values: CDR1 SGHDT, CDR2 YYEEEE. The CDR3 runs to 15 residues. Trimming removed 1 base at V and 13 bases at J, with 20 bases between. The CDR3 reads CASSLFGGPALPLFF. The CDR3 DNA sequence: TGTGCCAGCAGCTTGTTTGGGGGTCCAGCCCTTCCACTGTTTTTT.

Only a few counts were recorded for this clone. This chain links TRBV7-9 with TRBJ1-2; the D is unclear. The ends were cut back, 5 bases at V and 12 bases at J, with 19 bases in the middle. The CDR3 loop spans 13 amino acids. Germline CDR1 is SEHNR and CDR2 is FQNEAQ (reference sequence). For the CDR3, the DNA is TGTGCCAGCAGCCCCGCCGGATCACAGTGGCACACCTTC. It encodes CASSPAGSQWHTF.

The chain carries TRBV20-1 and TRBJ1-2; D is unresolved. Germline loops: CDR1 DFQATT, CDR2 SNEGSKA (reference sequence). The CDR3 runs to 10 residues. V was shortened by 6 bases and J by 9 bases, with 11 bases between the two germline ends. CDR3 protein: CSARRERYTF. In DNA, the CDR3 is TGCAGTGCAAGACGGGAGCGCTACACCTTC.

This chain joins TRBV29-1 and TRBJ2-7; 8 bases match TRBD1. The J segment lost 5 bases and the V segment lost 0 bases, leaving 6 bases of the junction unmatched. CDR3 size: 14 residues. Germline V gives CDR1 SQVTM, CDR2 ANQGSEA. CDR3 nucleotide sequence: TGCAGCGTTGAAGATAAAGGACAGGGCAACGAGCAGTACTTC. Its translation: CSVEDKGQGNEQYF.

V is TRBV2 and J is TRBJ2-7; tentative D call: TRBD2 (6 bases). V lost 4 bases and J 3 bases, leaving 16 bases between the germline ends. Looked up from germline, CDR1 is SNHLY and CDR2 is FYNNEI. This CDR3 is built from 15 residues. CDR3 in DNA: TGTGCCAGCAGTGCCTTGCCCGGAGGGGTCTACGAGCAGTACTTC. Translating gives CASSALPGGVYEQYF.

The chain is built from TRBV18 and TRBJ2-1; 7 bases map to TRBD2. Trimming at V came to 4 bases and at J to 6 bases, leaving 6 bases not matched to a gene. CDR1 is KGHSH, CDR2 LQKENI, per germline. The CDR3 totals 14 residues. The CDR3 nucleotides read TGTGCCAGCTCACTGCGGACTAGGGGCAATGAGCAGTTCTTC. Protein: CASSLRTRGNEQFF.

The V gene is TRBV6-5, the J gene TRBJ2-5, with D unresolved. CDR3 length: 13 amino acids. Per the germline V gene, CDR1 is MNHEY and CDR2 is SVGAGI. V lost 2 bases and J 5 bases, leaving 9 bases between the germline ends. CDR3 in DNA: TGTGCCAGCAGTTACAAAGGGCGGGAGACCCAGTACTTC. It translates to CASSYKGRETQYF.

V usage is TRBV27 and J usage is TRBJ1-1; possibly TRBD1 for D (6 bases). From germline, CDR1 is MNHEY and CDR2 SMNVEV (reference sequence). There are 15 residues in the CDR3. V was cut by 5 bases and J by 4 bases, with 17 bases left in between. CDR3 DNA sequence: TGTGCCAGCAGTCAACAAACAGGGTTTGCCACTGAAGCTTTCTTT. It yields the protein CASSQQTGFATEAFF.

This rearrangement joins TRBV5-1 to TRBJ1-2; D is uncertain. Germline V lookup: CDR1 SGHRS, CDR2 YFSETQ. V was clipped by 5 bases and J by 1 base, with 9 bases between them. The CDR3 has 13 residues. The CDR3: CASSKEDNYGYTF. The CDR3 nucleotides are TGCGCCAGCAGTAAAGAAGATAACTATGGCTACACCTTC.

This clone is medium-sized in the sample. The chain combines TRBV5-1 with TRBJ2-2; D gene uncertain. The CDR3 totals 14 residues. CDR1 and CDR2 from the germline V gene are SGHRS and YFSETQ. The V end lost 0 bases, the J end lost 5 bases, and 8 bases lay between the germline ends. As DNA, the CDR3 is TGCGCCAGCAGCTTGGAACCTAATACCGGGGAGCTGTTTTTT. This encodes CASSLEPNTGELFF.

CDR3 nucleotides: TGTGCCATCAGTACCGGGACAGGGGCGACCGGGGAGCTGTTTTTT. Translating gives CAISTGTGATGELFF. V and J are TRBV10-3 and TRBJ2-2, with 10 nucleotides matching TRBD1. The CDR3 totals 15 residues. Germline V CDR1 and CDR2: ENHRY, SYGVKD. V was pared by 5 bases and J by 5 bases, with 5 bases of the junction left unmatched.

With regard to this clone: This may come from a read error, since a much larger clone is one base off. This likely comes from a read error, as the CDR3 has no conserved phenylalanine or tryptophan at its end. The chain links TRBV7-3 to TRBJ1-4; D is possibly TRBD1 (5 bases). Per germline, CDR1 SGHTA and CDR2 FQGTGA. The CDR3 spans 15 residues. Trimming pared 0 bases from V and 7 bases from J, leaving 12 bases between. The CDR3 region is CASSLTGARGEKLFC. The DNA for the CDR3 is TGTGCCAGCAGCTTAACAGGGGCGCGAGGTGAAAAACTGTTTTGT.

The chain couples TRBV11-2 to TRBJ2-1; 12 positions match TRBD2. The germline gives CDR1 SGHAT, CDR2 FQNNGV. The ends lost 3 bases at V and 0 bases at J; junction bases unmatched: 3. This CDR3 region has 17 residues. The CDR3 nucleotides are TGTGCCAGCAGCTTTGGACTAGCGGGATTCTCCTACAATGAGCAGTTCTTC. Residues: CASSFGLAGFSYNEQFF.

As DNA, the CDR3 is TGTGCCAGCAGCAGGACAGGGACTATCTACGAGCAGTACTTC. It translates to CASSRTGTIYEQYF. The chain couples TRBV21-1 to TRBJ2-7; TRBD1 is the table's D call and was not checked against the DNA. TRBV21-1 constitutes a pseudogene. CDR3 size: 14 residues.

CDR3 sequence reads: CASSLSVQRMNTEAFF. The CDR3 nucleotides read TGTGCCAGCAGTTTATCCGTCCAGAGAATGAACACTGAAGCTTTCTTT. The J gene is TRBJ1-1, the V gene TRBV27; no clear D gene. There are 16 residues in the CDR3. V lost 0 bases and J lost 0, with 11 bases in between. Germline V gene sequence: CDR1 MNHEY, CDR2 SMNVEV (reference sequence).

This chain links TRBV2 with TRBJ2-2; 7 bases line up with TRBD1. Trimming removed 11 bases from V and 0 bases from J; junction bases left unmatched: 6. The CDR3 is 14 residues long. Germline V lookup: CDR1 SNHLY, CDR2 FYNNEI. CDR3 coding DNA: TGTGCCGGGGAGACAGGGACGAACACCGGGGAGCTGTTTTTT. This gives the protein CAGETGTNTGELFF. The full variable domain, in which reference TRBV2 and TRBJ2-2 provide the parts outside the CDR3, is EPEVTQTPSHQVTQMGQEVILRCVPISNHLYFYWYRQILGQKVEFLVSFYNNEISEKSEIFDDQFSVERPDGSNFTLKIRSTKLEDSAMYFCAGETGTNTGELFFGEGSRLTVL.

The chain joins TRBV7-2 to TRBJ1-2; 9 bases are shared with TRBD1. Trimming cost V 1 base and J 4 bases; bases outside gene matches: 1. The CDR3 is 14 residues long. The germline gives CDR1 SGHTA, CDR2 FQGNSA. This CDR3 reads CASSLETGGYGYTF. As DNA, the CDR3 is TGTGCCAGCAGCTTAGAGACAGGGGGCTATGGCTACACCTTC.

The rearrangement uses TRBV30 and TRBJ2-2; D unresolved. Germline lookup yields CDR1 GTSNPN and CDR2 SVGIG (reference sequence). The CDR3 is made up of 13 amino acids. V gave up 0 bases and J gave up 7 bases, with 9 bases separating them. The CDR3 DNA reads TGTGCCTGGAGTGTTTCAGTGGACGGGGAGCTGTTTTTT. Protein: CAWSVSVDGELFF.

This clone was seen only once. The chain couples TRBV10-3 to TRBJ2-3, with 9 bases fitting TRBD2. The V gene's germline CDR1 is ENHRY and CDR2 SYGVKD. The CDR3 has 14 residues. The J segment lost 2 bases and the V segment lost 10 bases, leaving 7 bases of the junction unmatched. CDR3 sequence reads: CATRLAGTTDTQYF. The CDR3 DNA is TGTGCCACCCGGCTAGCGGGGACCACAGATACGCAGTATTTT.

The chain links TRBV5-1 to TRBJ2-7, with D perhaps matching TRBD1 (6 bases). Trimming removed 3 bases at V and 4 bases at J, with 20 bases between. The CDR3 totals 16 residues. CDR1 is SGHRS, CDR2 YFSETQ, per germline. The CDR3 DNA reads TGCGCCAGCAGCTGGACCCTCTCGGCAGGGGAGTACGAGCAGTACTTC. This gives the protein CASSWTLSAGEYEQYF.